What follows are 4 T cell receptor beta chains derived from one specimen sequenced in a study of T cell responses to AZD1222 COVID-19 vaccine. The assay was immunoSEQ multiplex PCR, and TCRdb's table has in-frame clones only and misses some. The table has about 50,000 clones, around 85% seen once. Material: peripheral blood, obtained on day 0 of AZD1222 vaccination. The source of these receptors is an adult in good health.

The chain is built from TRBV9 and TRBJ1-1; D is undetermined. The CDR3 is 13 amino acids. Deletions cut 0 bases from V and 4 bases from J, with 7 bases between. The germline V gene encodes CDR1 SGDLS and CDR2 YYNGEE. The CDR3 region has the DNA TGTGCCAGCAGCGTAGCGTGGGGCACTGAAGCTTTCTTT. Translated, it gives CASSVAWGTEAFF.

This clone is deemed medium-sized. The chain couples TRBV7-6 to TRBJ1-6; 9 bases align to TRBD1. The CDR3 has 14 amino acids. Losses at the gene ends were 5 bases for V and 10 bases for J; bases not matched to a gene: 6. Germline CDR1 SGHVS, CDR2 FNYEAQ. CDR3 DNA sequence: TGTGCCAGCAGCCCAGACAGGGGGGTATCACCCCTCCACTTT. Its translation: CASSPDRGVSPLHF.

The CDR3 nucleotides are TGTGCCAGCAGCTTGCAGGGAACCGGGGAGCTGTTTTTT. Translated, it gives CASSLQGTGELFF. V gene TRBV5-4 combines with J gene TRBJ2-2; D is possibly TRBD1 (5 bases). Germline CDR1 and CDR2: SGHNT and YYREEE (reference sequence). The CDR3 contains 13 residues. V was cut by 1 base and J by 5 bases, with 6 bases left in between.

V is TRBV6-6 and J is TRBJ1-4, with 7 bases matching TRBD1. The V gene end was trimmed by 6 bases and the J gene end by 7 bases; junction bases not matched to a gene: 5. Germline CDR1 MNHNY, CDR2 SVGAGI (reference sequence). The CDR3 is made up of 13 amino acids. The DNA for the CDR3 is TGTGCCAGCAGCCGACAGGGAGGTGAAAAACTGTTTTTT. This gives the protein CASSRQGGEKLFF.